These T cell receptor beta chains were read from a single sample in a study of CXCR3-negative and CXCR3-positive naive CD8 T cells. TCRdb re-called the 5' RACE reads and gives one entry per CDR3 protein, without DNA. The sample totals about 120,000 distinct CDR3 sequences; its top ten clones hold less than 0.4%. Sequenced: naive CXCR3+ CD8+ T cells from blood. The receptor set was obtained from a human donor in good health. Some clones in this sample may be carry-over from other donors' samples. The CDR3 runs from the conserved cysteine through the conserved F or W. Each record gives: V gene, J gene, CDR3 protein.

>TRBV7-8|TRBJ1-5
CASSQWGLYQPQHF
>TRBV2|TRBJ2-5
CASSEEARQLATTGTQYF
>TRBV20-1|TRBJ2-1
CSARRQTNNEQFF
>TRBV20-1|TRBJ2-1
CSARGNAGLINEQFF
>TRBV12-3/TRBV12-4|TRBJ2-1
CASSLTSVNEQFF
>TRBV4-2|TRBJ2-5
CASSTTVRTSGPQETQYF
>TRBV12-3/TRBV12-4|TRBJ2-5
CASSPHLGGGRLETQYF
>TRBV5-6|TRBJ2-5
CASSLAVSGVYQETQYF
>TRBV12-3/TRBV12-4|TRBJ2-1
CASSHWTSGSSYNEQFF
>TRBV19|TRBJ2-1
CASSLPRNEQFF
>TRBV29-1|TRBJ2-1
CSVPSGSLGGEQFF
>TRBV7-9|TRBJ2-2
CASSTPSRAGDPTGELFF
>TRBV6-5|TRBJ2-5
CASSYAGGQETQYF
>TRBV5-4|TRBJ2-1
CASSLDGKGPIADNEQFF
>TRBV6-5|TRBJ1-2
CASSYSNHGYTF
>TRBV29-1|TRBJ2-6
CSVDDFSGANVLTF
>TRBV4-3|TRBJ1-1
CASSQDRGVGTEAFF
>TRBV21-1|TRBJ2-7
CASSSIPVGGYEQYF
>TRBV20-1|TRBJ1-5
CSAPDRPPNSNQPQHF